Listed below are T cell receptor beta chains from one sample, sequenced in a study of response to subunit inactivated influenza vaccine. From the RT-PCR reads, TCRdb called clonotypes with MiXCR, one entry per CDR3 protein. The repertoire holds approximately 530,000 distinct CDR3 sequences, with less than 8% as singletons. The source was PBMCs from blood, collected 23 months after vaccination. The source is a man between 50 and 70 years old who received an inactivated influenza vaccine. Each CDR3 is given with its conserved first and last residue. The D gene is left open where the match is weak. Part of the rows lack a size; the others show once, few, many or a class for expanded clones.

d_call: TRBD2; v_call: TRBV5-1; clone_size: many; j_call: TRBJ2-2; cdr3_nt: TGCGCCAGCAGCTGGAAAGGGACTAGCGGGCAAACCGGGGAGCTGTTTTTT; cdr3_aa: CASSWKGTSGQTGELFF
d_call: NA; v_call: TRBV12-3/TRBV12-4; clone_size: many; j_call: TRBJ2-7; cdr3_nt: TGTGCCAGCAGTTTAATGGGGGACGAGCAGTACTTC; cdr3_aa: CASSLMGDEQYF
d_call: TRBD1; v_call: TRBV2; clone_size: few; j_call: TRBJ1-3; cdr3_nt: TGTGCCAGCAGTGAAGGGCAGACAGGGGACGGAAACACCATATATTTT; cdr3_aa: CASSEGQTGDGNTIYF
d_call: TRBD1; v_call: TRBV9; clone_size: few; j_call: TRBJ1-4; cdr3_nt: TGTGCCAGCAGCGGACAGGGGGCTAATGAAAAACTGTTTTTT; cdr3_aa: CASSGQGANEKLFF
d_call: NA; v_call: TRBV19; clone_size: few; j_call: TRBJ2-1; cdr3_nt: TGTGCCAGTAGTAGGCGGGGAGACAATGAGCAGTTCTTC; cdr3_aa: CASSRRGDNEQFF
d_call: NA; v_call: TRBV6-1; clone_size: few; j_call: TRBJ2-1; cdr3_nt: TGTGCCAGCAGCCGAGACACCCTCTCCTACAATGAGCAGTTCTTC; cdr3_aa: CASSRDTLSYNEQFF
d_call: NA; v_call: TRBV4-2; clone_size: NA; j_call: TRBJ2-2; cdr3_nt: TGTGCCAGCAGCCAAGTAATGCCAAACACCGGGGAGCTGTTTTTT; cdr3_aa: CASSQVMPNTGELFF
d_call: TRBD2; v_call: TRBV5-1; clone_size: few; j_call: TRBJ2-3; cdr3_nt: TGCGCCAGCAGCTCCTTGATTAGACTAGCGGGGGCTAGCACAGATACGCAGTATTTT; cdr3_aa: CASSSLIRLAGASTDTQYF
d_call: TRBD2; v_call: TRBV5-4; clone_size: few; j_call: TRBJ2-7; cdr3_nt: TGTGCCAGCAGCCAAGCGGGACTAGCAGGGTACGAGCAGTACTTC; cdr3_aa: CASSQAGLAGYEQYF
d_call: TRBD1; v_call: TRBV4-3; clone_size: many; j_call: TRBJ2-7; cdr3_nt: TGCGCCAGCAGCCAAGGGACGGGGACAGGTTACGAGCAGTACTTC; cdr3_aa: CASSQGTGTGYEQYF
d_call: NA; v_call: TRBV20-1; clone_size: NA; j_call: TRBJ1-1; cdr3_nt: TGCAGTGCTAGAACCCTTCAGGGGTTAGGGACTGAAGCTTTCTTT; cdr3_aa: CSARTLQGLGTEAFF
d_call: NA; v_call: TRBV4-2; clone_size: many; j_call: TRBJ1-3; cdr3_nt: TGTGCCAGCAGCCAAGAGCGGGGAGCTTCTGGAAACACCATATATTTT; cdr3_aa: CASSQERGASGNTIYF
d_call: TRBD2; v_call: TRBV7-8; clone_size: few; j_call: TRBJ2-1; cdr3_nt: TGTGCCAGCAGCTTTGGTCGTTTAGGGACTAGCGGGATCTACAATGAGCAGTTCTTC; cdr3_aa: CASSFGRLGTSGIYNEQFF
d_call: TRBD2; v_call: TRBV7-8; clone_size: NA; j_call: TRBJ2-7; cdr3_nt: TGTGCCAGCAGCCCACCCCCAGCCCTAGCGGATAAGTACTTC; cdr3_aa: CASSPPPALADKYF
d_call: NA; v_call: TRBV2; clone_size: NA; j_call: TRBJ1-2; cdr3_nt: TGTGCCAGCCGGGCAGGGGAGAGCTATGGCTACACCTTC; cdr3_aa: CASRAGESYGYTF
d_call: TRBD1; v_call: TRBV7-9; clone_size: many; j_call: TRBJ1-2; cdr3_nt: TGTGCCAGCAGCTCACGACAGGGCTTTGACTACACCTTC; cdr3_aa: CASSSRQGFDYTF
d_call: NA; v_call: TRBV15; clone_size: NA; j_call: TRBJ2-7; cdr3_nt: TGTGCCACCAGCGTCGTCAGATCTACCTACGAGCAGTACTTC; cdr3_aa: CATSVVRSTYEQYF
d_call: NA; v_call: TRBV18; clone_size: NA; j_call: TRBJ2-7; cdr3_nt: TGTGCCAGCTCACCGAGGAGGGACAGCTCCTACGAGCAGTACTTC; cdr3_aa: CASSPRRDSSYEQYF
d_call: NA; v_call: TRBV7-7; clone_size: many; j_call: TRBJ2-2; cdr3_nt: TGTGCTAGCAGCTGGGAGTTAGACACCGGGGAGCTGTTTTTT; cdr3_aa: CASSWELDTGELFF
d_call: NA; v_call: TRBV19; clone_size: NA; j_call: TRBJ2-7; cdr3_nt: TGTGCCAGTAGTACCGGTGGCGGGATAAGCTACGAGCAGTACTTC; cdr3_aa: CASSTGGGISYEQYF
d_call: NA; v_call: TRBV12-3/TRBV12-4; clone_size: NA; j_call: TRBJ2-2; cdr3_nt: TGTGCCAGCAGTCTGTACTCGACCGGGGAGCTGTTTTTT; cdr3_aa: CASSLYSTGELFF
d_call: TRBD2; v_call: TRBV14; clone_size: few; j_call: TRBJ2-7; cdr3_nt: TGTGCCAGCAGCTTTAAGCGGGGGGGCCTCTACGAGCAGTACTTC; cdr3_aa: CASSFKRGGLYEQYF
d_call: TRBD2; v_call: TRBV20-1; clone_size: few; j_call: TRBJ2-1; cdr3_nt: TGCAGTGCTTCCGGGGGGGCCGCTTATTCCAATGAGCAGTTCTTC; cdr3_aa: CSASGGAAYSNEQFF
d_call: TRBD1; v_call: TRBV20-1; clone_size: many; j_call: TRBJ2-5; cdr3_nt: TGCAGTGCCAGCGGGGACAGGGGACGTGGGCAAGAGACCCAGTACTTC; cdr3_aa: CSASGDRGRGQETQYF
d_call: NA; v_call: TRBV10-3; clone_size: NA; j_call: TRBJ1-2; cdr3_nt: TGTGCCATCAGTGAGTCGTATCAGGGAGGTGGCTACACCTTC; cdr3_aa: CAISESYQGGGYTF
d_call: NA; v_call: TRBV7-2; clone_size: few; j_call: TRBJ2-2; cdr3_nt: TGTGCCAGCAGCCCCTGGGGGCCCGGGGAGCTGTTTTTT; cdr3_aa: CASSPWGPGELFF
d_call: TRBD1; v_call: TRBV20-1; clone_size: NA; j_call: TRBJ2-5; cdr3_nt: TGCAGTGCAACCGACAGGGACAACCAAGAGACCCAGTACTTC; cdr3_aa: CSATDRDNQETQYF
d_call: NA; v_call: TRBV3-1; clone_size: many; j_call: TRBJ2-7; cdr3_nt: TGTGCCAGCAGCGCGGACAGCTACGAGCAGTACTTC; cdr3_aa: CASSADSYEQYF